The 10 T cell receptor beta chains listed next were all sequenced from one sample in a study of shared clonotypes between healthy human individuals. Naive-designated CD8 cells lacked CD45RO, were positively enriched for CCR7, and omitted terminally differentiated effector memory CD45RA+ cells. Profiled with immunoSEQ multiplex PCR; TCRdb holds only in-frame clones, not every one. The sample consists of over 2 million clones, about 95% of them appearing once. Material: naive CD8+ T cells sorted from blood. These receptors came from a man aged 18 to 35 in good health.

This clone has ten or more counts. The chain couples TRBV5-1 to TRBJ2-7; the D call may be TRBD1 or TRBD2 (5 bases each). The CDR3 length is 15 residues. Trimming stripped 4 bases from V and 3 bases from J, with 17 bases between. Germline assignment: CDR1 SGHRS and CDR2 YFSETQ. The CDR3 reads CASSPVGAGIYEQYF. The CDR3 DNA reads as TGCGCCAGCAGCCCGGTAGGGGCCGGGATCTACGAGCAGTACTTC.

J is TRBJ2-7 and V is TRBV19, with D maybe TRBD2 (6 bases). With 6 bases removed from V and 4 bases from J, the gap between germline ends came to 19 bases. The CDR3 spans 15 residues. Germline V gene lookup returns CDR1 LNHDA and CDR2 SQIVND (reference sequence). CDR3 loop: CASSWDLGAGYEQYF. CDR3 coding DNA: TGTGCCAGTAGCTGGGACCTGGGAGCGGGTTACGAGCAGTACTTC. Combining the CDR3 with reference TRBV19 and TRBJ2-7 gives the whole variable domain DGGITQSPKYLFRKEGQNVTLSCEQNLNHDAMYWYRQDPGQGLRLIYYSQIVNDFQKGDIAEGYSVSREKKESFPLTVTSAQKNPTAFYLCASSWDLGAGYEQYFGPGTRLTVT.

The V and J genes are TRBV30 and TRBJ2-5; D assignment may be TRBD1 or TRBD2 (5 bases each). The CDR3 consists of 13 residues. CDR1 and CDR2 (germline): GTSNPN, SVGIG (reference sequence). Trimming shortened V by 0 bases and J by 4 bases, and 9 bases separated the two germline ends. CDR3 region: CAWSVEGRETQYF. The CDR3 DNA follows: TGTGCCTGGAGTGTCGAGGGGAGAGAGACCCAGTACTTC.

The chain carries TRBV30 and TRBJ1-6, with TRBD1 matching 8 bases. Trimming cost V 0 bases and J 10 bases; bases outside gene matches: 5. Germline values: CDR1 GTSNPN, CDR2 SVGIG (reference sequence). This CDR3 region has 14 residues. The CDR3 nucleotides read TGTGCCTGGAGTGTCGGACAGGGAGAGTCACCCCTCCACTTT. It encodes CAWSVGQGESPLHF.

The rearrangement links TRBV28 to TRBJ1-6; TRBD1 is a possible D gene (6 bases). Per the germline V gene, CDR1 is MDHEN and CDR2 is SYDVKM. Trimming pared 2 bases from V and 3 bases from J, leaving 14 bases between. This CDR3 has 17 residues. Here the CDR3 reads CASSLGAGANYNSPLHF. For the CDR3, the DNA is TGTGCCAGCAGTTTAGGGGCAGGGGCTAACTATAATTCACCCCTCCACTTT.

The V gene is TRBV10-2, the J gene TRBJ2-7, with D tentatively TRBD2 (7 bases). Germline CDR1 and CDR2: WSHSY and SAAADI. Trimming cost V 9 bases and J 4 bases, with 16 bases left between them. This CDR3 is 13 amino acids long. The CDR3 DNA follows: TGCGCCAGTACCCAAGGGGGGGGGTACGAGCAGTACTTC. It yields the protein CASTQGGGYEQYF.

CDR3 sequence: CASRVAGDADTQYF. DNA of the CDR3: TGTGCCAGCAGAGTAGCGGGGGATGCAGATACGCAGTATTTT. The chain couples TRBV2 to TRBJ2-3, with 9 bases aligning to TRBD2. Trimming removed 6 bases from V and 4 bases from J; junction bases left unmatched: 5. Germline V CDR1 and CDR2: SNHLY, FYNNEI. The CDR3 spans 14 residues. The variable domain in full, completed from reference TRBV2 and TRBJ2-3, reads EPEVTQTPSHQVTQMGQEVILRCVPISNHLYFYWYRQILGQKVEFLVSFYNNEISEKSEIFDDQFSVERPDGSNFTLKIRSTKLEDSAMYFCASRVAGDADTQYFGPGTRLTVL.

This chain uses TRBV5-6 with TRBJ2-1; TRBD2 is a possible D gene (6 bases). CDR3 size: 11 residues. The V gene's germline CDR1 is SGHDT and CDR2 YYEEEE. The germline V and J ends were trimmed by 6 bases and 10 bases, with 11 bases remaining between them. The CDR3: CASTSGGEQFF. The CDR3 DNA is TGTGCCAGCACCTCTGGGGGGGAGCAGTTCTTC.

This clone was counted between two and nine times. This chain connects TRBV6-5 to TRBJ1-4, with 10 bases lining up with TRBD1. Germline trimming cut 5 bases from V and 7 bases from J; bases unmatched to any gene: 4. Per germline, CDR1 MNHEY and CDR2 SVGAGI. The CDR3 extends over 14 amino acids. CDR3 sequence reads: CASSGQGVGEKLFF. The CDR3 DNA sequence: TGTGCCAGCAGTGGACAGGGGGTGGGTGAAAAACTGTTTTTT.

The chain has TRBV28 and TRBJ2-2, with D hard to call. This CDR3 has 15 residues. The V gene's germline CDR1 is MDHEN and CDR2 SYDVKM. V shed 7 bases and J shed 1 base, with 13 bases lying between them. The CDR3 nucleotides read TGTGCCAGCATCTCCCCCCGGTTGAACACCGGGGAGCTGTTTTTT. This translates into CASISPRLNTGELFF.